The 11 T cell receptor beta chains reported below all come from one sample, sequenced in a study of blood T cell repertoires in COVID-19. This table comes from immunoSEQ multiplex PCR, and its TCRdb copy is limited to in-frame clones, with some not included. The sample carries fewer than 150,000 clones, around 80% recorded once. The sequenced material came from peripheral blood. Source of these receptors: a human donor in a cohort sampled during active COVID-19.

This chain links TRBV6-5 with TRBJ2-5; TRBD2 aligns across 9 bases. The CDR3 has 15 residues. The ends lost 6 bases at V and 3 bases at J; junction bases unmatched: 8. Germline values: CDR1 MNHEY, CDR2 SVGAGI. CDR3 nucleotide sequence: TGTGCCAGCAGCGCCGGTAGCGGGGGTAAAGAGACCCAGTACTTC. As protein: CASSAGSGGKETQYF.

The genes are TRBV18 and TRBJ1-2; D may be TRBD1 (6 bases). CDR1 and CDR2 (germline): KGHSH, LQKENI. Trimming took 6 bases from V and 4 from J, leaving 18 bases between them. This CDR3 has 15 amino acids. The CDR3 DNA follows: TGTGCCAGCTCTCAGTCAGGGGCAGCCCTCTATGGCTACACCTTC. Translation: CASSQSGAALYGYTF. Using reference TRBV18 and TRBJ1-2 for the parts outside the CDR3, the full variable domain is NAGVMQNPRHLVRRRGQEARLRCSPMKGHSHVYWYRQLPEEGLKFMVYLQKENIIDESGMPKERFSAEFPKEGPSILRIQQVVRGDSAAYFCASSQSGAALYGYTFGSGTRLTVV.

In its sample, this clone was seen once. This chain links TRBV3-1 (or the pseudogene TRBV3-2) with TRBJ1-3; D unresolved. CDR1 and CDR2 (germline): LGHDT, YNNKEL (reference sequence). CDR3 length: 13 residues. V was clipped by 6 bases and J by 1 base, with 7 bases between them. Written as DNA, the CDR3 is TGTGCCAGCAGTACGACATCTGGAAACACCATATATTTT. It specifies CASSTTSGNTIYF.

The CDR3 DNA reads TGTGCCAGCAGTCCAACTAGCGCCTTGTCCGATACGCAGTATTTT. This encodes CASSPTSALSDTQYF. V and J are TRBV9 and TRBJ2-3; 7 bases fit TRBD2. Germline CDR1 and CDR2: SGDLS and YYNGEE. V was clipped by 5 bases and J by 6 bases; unmatched bases: 12. There are 15 residues in the CDR3.

The rearrangement uses TRBV5-6 and TRBJ1-6; D remains unclear. Per the germline V gene, CDR1 is SGHDT and CDR2 is YYEEEE. This CDR3 has 16 residues. V shed 4 bases and J shed 7 bases, with 18 bases lying between them. The CDR3 loop reads CASSPRSVSGNSPLHF. The CDR3 coding sequence is TGTGCCAGCAGCCCCCGATCCGTGTCGGGGAATTCACCCCTCCACTTT.

The sample holds a few counts of this clone. The V gene is TRBV6-5, the J gene TRBJ1-5; 8 bases are a match to TRBD1. The V gene end was trimmed by 6 bases and the J gene end by 5 bases; junction bases not matched to a gene: 6. Germline CDR1 reads MNHEY; CDR2 reads SVGAGI. The CDR3 spans 14 residues. The CDR3 reads CASSQDREDQPQHF. CDR3 DNA sequence: TGTGCCAGCAGCCAGGACAGGGAAGATCAGCCCCAGCATTTT.

The chain joins TRBV5-4 to TRBJ1-1, with 9 bases that match TRBD1. The CDR3 runs to 15 residues. From germline, CDR1 is SGHNT and CDR2 YYREEE (reference sequence). V was pared by 0 bases and J by 5 bases, with 5 bases of the junction left unmatched. In DNA form, the CDR3 reads TGTGCCAGCAGCTTGGAAGGGACAGGGCTAACTGAAGCTTTCTTT. Amino acid sequence: CASSLEGTGLTEAFF.

The chain uses TRBV3-1 (or the pseudogene TRBV3-2) and TRBJ2-5; TRBD2 aligns across 10 bases. This CDR3 has 16 amino acids. Trimming cost V 2 bases and J 4 bases; bases outside gene matches: 7. Looked up from germline, CDR1 is LGHDT and CDR2 is YNNKEL (reference sequence). The CDR3 DNA sequence: TGTGCCAGCAGCCAATCCAATCCTAGCGGGGGAGAGACCCAGTACTTC. This sequence encodes CASSQSNPSGGETQYF.

The CDR3 loop is CASSISGVAGGYTF. The CDR3 DNA is TGTGCCAGTAGTATAAGCGGAGTAGCGGGGGGCTACACCTTC. J is TRBJ1-2 and V is TRBV19, with D hard to call. Trimming removed 2 bases from V and 8 bases from J, with 15 bases in between. This CDR3 contains 14 residues. CDR1 and CDR2 from the germline V gene are LNHDA and SQIVND (reference sequence). The whole variable domain, remainder taken from reference TRBV19 and TRBJ1-2, is DGGITQSPKYLFRKEGQNVTLSCEQNLNHDAMYWYRQDPGQGLRLIYYSQIVNDFQKGDIAEGYSVSREKKESFPLTVTSAQKNPTAFYLCASSISGVAGGYTFGSGTRLTVV.

The chain employs TRBV10-2 and TRBJ1-3; D call uncertain. This CDR3 contains 12 residues. Trimming took off 6 bases at V and 0 bases at J, with 3 bases between the two ends. Germline V lookup: CDR1 WSHSY, CDR2 SAAADI. The CDR3 bases are TGCGCCAGCAGCCTCTCTGGAAACACCATATATTTT. Translated: CASSLSGNTIYF.

The chain's CDR3 is CASSEATGETDTQYF. CDR3 nucleotides: TGTGCCAGCAGTGAAGCAACAGGGGAAACAGATACGCAGTATTTT. The chain has TRBV6-1 and TRBJ2-3; the match to TRBD1 covers 7 bases. Germline values: CDR1 MNHNS, CDR2 SASEGT. The CDR3 totals 15 residues. J lost 3 bases, V lost 0 bases, and 3 bases had no gene match.